This paragraph covers one T cell receptor (beta chain) sequence. Its antigen is still unknown. No base qualities exist here, and no much larger clone lies one base off it. Amplification of TCR beta CDR3 regions was carried out from RNA transcripts. The first round of RT-PCR for the TCR CDR3 was performed with the HTBI primer set and the Qiagen OneStep RT-PCR kit. Libraries were constructed in a second round of multiplex PCR, after which size selection and purification were performed. Libraries were sequenced paired-end with 100 bp reads on an Illumina HiSeq2000. In the source study's methods: SOAPnuke was used to process the raw data, throwing out any read that contained adapters or uncalled bases, had a mean Phred below 15, or lacked an exact constant-primer or identifier match. COPE v1.2.5 was used to merge the high-quality paired reads, and each unique nucleotide sequence was defined as a clonotype. MiTCR v1.1 was used to align clonotypes to the IMGT TRBV, TRBD and TRBJ reference segments. The analysis was restricted to V-J combinations with a frequency above 0.0001, which together covered just over 99% of the repertoires. The TCS score was defined as F50 (clonal expansion) divided by E x V (chaos), with BLOSUM62-based TCRdist calculated between CDR3 peptides within each V-J. Welch's t-statistics and random forest reduced several hundred V-J features to around 14, which were used in a naive Bayes classifier (R e1071). The public reads were reprocessed in TCRdb via fastp at Q25 and MiXCR, keeping in-frame beta chains. CDR3 protein duplicates are merged, each entry listing the most common genes and DNA. The V and J calls shown here were made by TCRdb, not taken from the authors' results. Here the sample has 470,000 or so distinct CDR3 sequences; less than 25% occur a single time. The ten most abundant clones make up 26% of the sample.

This sample is part of a study of T cells in Graves' hyperthyroidism and ophthalmopathy (dated by TCRdb to between 2018 and 2020). At the level of the whole study: Peripheral blood samples were taken at the time of initial diagnosis, prior to any treatment. To identify TCR V-J signatures that set the groups apart, the researchers used a discovery cohort of 90 to 100 patients, made up of under 50 with Graves' ophthalmopathy and about 60 with stable Graves' hyperthyroidism. An independent validation cohort of 18 to 20 hyperthyroidism patients and 17 patients who later progressed to ophthalmopathy tested prospective prediction of ophthalmopathy. For training and testing, the 100 or so patients in the discovery cohort were randomly divided in a 7:3 ratio. The study also compared thyroid tissue and blood T-cell repertoires from a handful of Graves' hyperthyroidism patients. Once sampling was done, hyperthyroidism patients were given methimazole at a starting dose of 30 mg daily, whereas ophthalmopathy patients were given high-dose intravenous methylprednisolone. The paper reports TCR Vbeta CDR3 sequencing of fewer than 150 peripheral blood samples: under 45 ophthalmopathy, fewer than 80 hyperthyroidism and approximately 17 progressor patients. Overall study results and their limits: In cross-validation, a model built on a 13 V-J signature told ophthalmopathy apart from stable hyperthyroidism with 87.88% sensitivity and about 81% specificity, and in testing the same model reached 80%/75%. Most expanded thyroid clonotypes (frequency above 0.001) were also detected in blood, suggesting blood repertoires may reflect thyroid immune responses. Sample size was not statistically predetermined, and investigators were not blinded to group allocation. In validation, progression to ophthalmopathy was predicted by the model with 70.59% sensitivity and under 85% specificity, a median of about 6.4 months before onset.

Stable Graves' hyperthyroidism was defined as no progression to ophthalmopathy during 18 months of follow-up. The hyperthyroidism patients were between 18 and 65 years old and newly diagnosed, with a disease duration of less than 2 months. The study excluded patients with uncontrolled infections, other autoimmune diseases, pregnancy or lactation. Diagnoses were based on clinical symptoms, serum thyroxine and TRAb, thyroid ultrasound and orbital computed tomography. PBMCs were isolated from about 10 ml of fresh peripheral blood by Ficoll-Paque density gradient centrifugation. Total RNA was extracted with Trizol reagent, and quality was checked on an Agilent 2100 Bioanalyzer. The germline V gene provides CDR1 SGHAT and CDR2 FQNNGV. The junction shows trimming of 2 bases on V and 4 bases on J, plus 14 bases between the germline ends. Inclusive of the bounding cysteine and phenylalanine, the CDR3 is 15 residues long. Solely the CDR3 DNA is kept, with 45 bases framed from the first base.

The TCR comes from a man aged 18 to 35 with Graves' hyperthyroidism. The sample comprised blood. Recombination linked TRBV11-2 to TRBJ2-5, with a weak D call of TRBD1 (5 bases match). The bases read TGTGCCAGCAGCTTAAACAGGCCCCAAGGAGAGACCCAGTACTTC. Translated, this is CASSLNRPQGETQYF. Supplemented by the reference TRBV11-2 and TRBJ2-5 proteins around the CDR3, the complete variable domain is EAGVAQSPRYKIIEKRQSVAFWCNPISGHATLYWYQQILGQGPKLLIQFQNNGVVDDSQLPKDRFSAERLKGVDSTLKIQPAKLEDSAVYLCASSLNRPQGETQYFGPGTRLLVL.